This T cell receptor beta chain was sequenced in a study of T cells in Graves' hyperthyroidism and ophthalmopathy. Germline V gene sequence: CDR1 LNHDA, CDR2 SQIVND (reference sequence). The germline V and J ends were trimmed by 5 bases and 7 bases, with 15 bases remaining between them. This CDR3 is built from 14 residues. Fresh peripheral blood, 8 to 10 ml, was the source of the PBMCs. Amplified regions were TCR beta CDR3 sequences from RNA transcripts. RT-PCR in the first round (using the HTBI primer set) targeted the TCR CDR3. TCRdb re-analysed the multiplex PCR reads in MiXCR, keeping a single row per CDR3 protein. The sample has 700,000 or so distinct CDR3 sequences, 16% seen once.

The V and J genes are TRBV19 and TRBJ1-5; a weak D match, TRBD1 (6 bases). Sequencing used blood. This sequence originates from a man aged 18 to 29 with Graves' hyperthyroidism. The CDR3 bases are TGTGCCAGTAGTGGATCGACAGGCGTACAGCCCCAGCATTTT. Protein: CASSGSTGVQPQHF.